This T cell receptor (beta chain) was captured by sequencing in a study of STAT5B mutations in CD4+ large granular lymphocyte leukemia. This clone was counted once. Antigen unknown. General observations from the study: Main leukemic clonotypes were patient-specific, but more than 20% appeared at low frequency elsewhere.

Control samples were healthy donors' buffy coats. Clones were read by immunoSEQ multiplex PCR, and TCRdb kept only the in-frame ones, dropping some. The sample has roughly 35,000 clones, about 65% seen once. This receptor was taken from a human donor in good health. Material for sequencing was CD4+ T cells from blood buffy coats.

The CDR3 nucleotides are TGTGCCAGCAGCTTGGTCGCGGTCTCTAGGGGCTCCTACGAGCAGTACTTC. Protein product: CASSLVAVSRGSYEQYF. This chain joins TRBV5-4 and TRBJ2-7; tentative D call: TRBD1 (5 bases). V shed 0 bases and J shed 0 bases, with 16 bases lying between them. Germline lookup yields CDR1 SGHNT and CDR2 YYREEE (reference sequence). The CDR3 runs to 17 residues.